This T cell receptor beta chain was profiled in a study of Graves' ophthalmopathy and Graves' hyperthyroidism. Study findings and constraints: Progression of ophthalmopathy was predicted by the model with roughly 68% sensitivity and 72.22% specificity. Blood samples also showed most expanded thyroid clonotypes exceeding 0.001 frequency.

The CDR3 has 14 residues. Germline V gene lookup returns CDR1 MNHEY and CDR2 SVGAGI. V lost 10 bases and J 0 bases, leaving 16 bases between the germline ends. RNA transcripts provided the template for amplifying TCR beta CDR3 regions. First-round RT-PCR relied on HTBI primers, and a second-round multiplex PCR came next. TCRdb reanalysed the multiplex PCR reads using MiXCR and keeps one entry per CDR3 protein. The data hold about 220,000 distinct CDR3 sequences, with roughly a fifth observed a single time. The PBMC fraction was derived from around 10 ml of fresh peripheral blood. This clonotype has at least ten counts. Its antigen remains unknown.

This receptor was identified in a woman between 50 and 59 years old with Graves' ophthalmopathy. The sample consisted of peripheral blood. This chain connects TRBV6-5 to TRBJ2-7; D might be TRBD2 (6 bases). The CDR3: CATQAGPSSYEQYF. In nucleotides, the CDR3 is TGTGCCACTCAGGCGGGGCCAAGCTCCTACGAGCAGTACTTC.